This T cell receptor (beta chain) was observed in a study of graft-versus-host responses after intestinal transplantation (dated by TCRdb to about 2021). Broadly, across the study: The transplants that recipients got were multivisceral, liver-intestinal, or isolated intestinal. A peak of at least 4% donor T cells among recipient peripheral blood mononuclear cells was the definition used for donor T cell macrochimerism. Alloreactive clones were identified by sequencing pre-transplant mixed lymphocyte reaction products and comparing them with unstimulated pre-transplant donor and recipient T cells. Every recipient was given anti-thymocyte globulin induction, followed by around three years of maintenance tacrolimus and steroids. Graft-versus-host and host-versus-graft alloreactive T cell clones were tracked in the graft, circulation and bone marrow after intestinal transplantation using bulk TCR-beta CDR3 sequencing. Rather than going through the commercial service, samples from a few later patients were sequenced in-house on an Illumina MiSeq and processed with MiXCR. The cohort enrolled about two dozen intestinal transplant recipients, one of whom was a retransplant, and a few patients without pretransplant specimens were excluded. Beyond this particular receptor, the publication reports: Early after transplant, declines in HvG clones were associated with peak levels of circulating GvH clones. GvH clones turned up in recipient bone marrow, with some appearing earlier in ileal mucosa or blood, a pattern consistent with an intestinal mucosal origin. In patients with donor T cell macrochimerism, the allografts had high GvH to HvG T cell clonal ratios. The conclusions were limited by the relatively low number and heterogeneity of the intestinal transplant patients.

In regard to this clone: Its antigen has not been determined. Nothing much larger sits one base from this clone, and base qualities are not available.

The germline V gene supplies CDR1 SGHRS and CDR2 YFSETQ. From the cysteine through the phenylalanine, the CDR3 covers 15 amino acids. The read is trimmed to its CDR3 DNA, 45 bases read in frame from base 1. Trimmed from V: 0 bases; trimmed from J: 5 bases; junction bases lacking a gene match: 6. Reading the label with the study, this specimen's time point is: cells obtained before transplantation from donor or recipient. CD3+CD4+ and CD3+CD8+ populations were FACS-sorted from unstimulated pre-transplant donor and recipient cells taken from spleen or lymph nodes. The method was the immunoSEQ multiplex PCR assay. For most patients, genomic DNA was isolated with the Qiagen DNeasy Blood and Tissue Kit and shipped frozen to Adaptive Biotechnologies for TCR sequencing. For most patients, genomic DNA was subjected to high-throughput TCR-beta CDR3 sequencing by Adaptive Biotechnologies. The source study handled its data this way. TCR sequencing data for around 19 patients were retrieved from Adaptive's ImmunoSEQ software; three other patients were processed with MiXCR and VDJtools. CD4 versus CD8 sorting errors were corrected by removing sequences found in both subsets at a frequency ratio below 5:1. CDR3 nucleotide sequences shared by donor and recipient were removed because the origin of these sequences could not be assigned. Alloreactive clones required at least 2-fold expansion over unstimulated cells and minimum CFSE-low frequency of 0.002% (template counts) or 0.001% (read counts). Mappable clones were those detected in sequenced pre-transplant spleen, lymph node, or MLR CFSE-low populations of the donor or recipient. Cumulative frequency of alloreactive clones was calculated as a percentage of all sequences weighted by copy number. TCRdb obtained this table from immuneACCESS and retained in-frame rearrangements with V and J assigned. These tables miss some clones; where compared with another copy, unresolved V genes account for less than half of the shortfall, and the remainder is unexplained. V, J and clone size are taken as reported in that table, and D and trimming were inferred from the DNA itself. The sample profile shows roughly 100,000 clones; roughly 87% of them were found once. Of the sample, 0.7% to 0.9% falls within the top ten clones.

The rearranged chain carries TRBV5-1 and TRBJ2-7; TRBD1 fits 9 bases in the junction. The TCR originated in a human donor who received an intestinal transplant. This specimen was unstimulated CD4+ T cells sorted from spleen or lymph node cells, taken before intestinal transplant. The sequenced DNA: TGCGCCAGCAGCTTGGCGGGACAGGGAGGCAACGAGCAGTACTTC. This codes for CASSLAGQGGNEQYF.